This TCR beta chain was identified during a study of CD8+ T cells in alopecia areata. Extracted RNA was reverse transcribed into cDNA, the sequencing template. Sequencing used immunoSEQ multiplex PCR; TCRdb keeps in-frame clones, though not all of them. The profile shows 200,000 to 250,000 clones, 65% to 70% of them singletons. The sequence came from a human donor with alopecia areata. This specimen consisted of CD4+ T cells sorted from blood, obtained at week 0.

The CDR3 DNA reads as TGTGCCAGCAGCCGGACGGTTAGCAATCAGCCCCAGCATTTT. Protein sequence: CASSRTVSNQPQHF. V is TRBV7-2 and J is TRBJ1-5; D is unclear. This CDR3 is 14 amino acids long. Trimming took off 5 bases at V and 0 bases at J, with 8 bases between the two ends. Germline V gives CDR1 SGHTA, CDR2 FQGNSA.